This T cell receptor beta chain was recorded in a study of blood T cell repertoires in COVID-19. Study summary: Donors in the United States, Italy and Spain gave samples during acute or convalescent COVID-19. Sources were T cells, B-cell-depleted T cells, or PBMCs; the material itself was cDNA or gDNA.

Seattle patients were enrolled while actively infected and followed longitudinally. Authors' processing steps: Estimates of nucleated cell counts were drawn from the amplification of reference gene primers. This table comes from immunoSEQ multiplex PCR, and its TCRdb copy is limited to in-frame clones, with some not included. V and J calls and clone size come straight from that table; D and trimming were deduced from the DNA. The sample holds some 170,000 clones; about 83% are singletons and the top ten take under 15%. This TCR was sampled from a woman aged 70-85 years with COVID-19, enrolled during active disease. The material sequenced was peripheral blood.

CDR3 in amino acids: CASLPGRDSAYEQYF. The CDR3 nucleotides are TGTGCCAGCCTGCCTGGCCGGGACAGCGCCTACGAGCAGTACTTC. The chain has TRBV6-5 and TRBJ2-7, with 7 nucleotides matching TRBD1. The CDR3 has 15 residues. CDR1 and CDR2 (germline): MNHEY, SVGAGI. With V trimmed by 8 bases and J by 2 bases, 12 bases remained unmatched.